This TCR beta chain was found in a study of T cell responses to AZD1222 COVID-19 vaccine. Overall study findings and caveats: Regions 160-218 and 743-854 dominated among vaccine-associated CD4 TCRs spanning spike. An increase in Spike-specific TCR breadth and depth was observed after two AZD1222 doses. The donors showed a predominance of white British ancestry and of females, with possible underestimation of clonal diversity.

Whether given at about 4 or about 12 weeks, second doses were pooled. With regard to this clone: Its antigen remains unknown.

Profiled with immunoSEQ multiplex PCR; TCRdb holds only in-frame clones, not every one. This repertoire shows 150,000 to 160,000 clones, about 90% found once; its top ten account for roughly 9.1%. The TCR comes from an adult who received the AZD1222 COVID-19 vaccine. The material sequenced was peripheral blood, taken 28 days after the second AZD1222 dose.

The CDR3 region has the DNA TGTGCCAGCTCACCACCCAGGGGGATCTCTGGAAACACCATATATTTT. This codes for CASSPPRGISGNTIYF. The gene calls are TRBV18 and TRBJ1-3, with 7 bases aligning to TRBD1. Per the germline V gene, CDR1 is KGHSH and CDR2 is LQKENI. Trimming cost V 0 bases and J 0 bases; bases outside gene matches: 2. CDR3 length equals 16 residues.